This T cell receptor beta chain derives from a study of blood T cells in healthy people across ages. Findings and caveats of the study: TCR beta diversity per million T cells fell roughly linearly with age. The lack of PBMC sorting stopped any conclusive naive versus antigen-experienced comparison.

With a J-beta primer mix and a sample-barcoded 5' primer, a second PCR ran roughly 7 to 11 cycles. TCRdb reprocessed the 5' RACE reads via MiXCR and lists one record per CDR3 protein. The sample has about 1.4 million distinct CDR3 sequences, roughly 64% seen once. Germline CDR1 SGHTA, CDR2 FQGNSA. V lost 5 bases to trimming and J lost 7 bases, with 18 bases between them. The CDR3 loop spans 15 amino acids. Notes on this clonotype: Its antigen remains unknown.

The chain recombines TRBV7-2 with TRBJ1-5; D unresolved. Material: blood. The sequence was collected from a man aged 18 to 35 in good health. CDR3 DNA: TGTGCCAGCAGCCCTATAGCCCGAAGTATGCAGCCCCAGCATTTT. Its protein product is CASSPIARSMQPQHF. The whole variable domain, remainder taken from reference TRBV7-2 and TRBJ1-5, is GAGVSQSPSNKVTEKGKDVELRCDPISGHTALYWYRQSLGQGLEFLIYFQGNSAPDKSGLPSDRFSAERTGGSVSTLTIQRTQQEDSAVYLCASSPIARSMQPQHFGDGTRLSIL.